The text below deals with one T cell receptor (beta chain). Trimming shortened V by 0 bases and J by 6 bases, and 15 bases separated the two germline ends. The germline gives CDR1 GTSNPN, CDR2 SVGIG (reference sequence). The CDR3 extends over 16 amino acids. The entry originates in a study of beta chain features in type 1 diabetes. The investigators reverse transcribed all of the isolated RNA, so they sequenced expressed TCRB transcripts. Method: immunoSEQ multiplex PCR; TCRdb's copy keeps in-frame clones and lacks some. The data contain about 150,000 clones, nearly 9.5% of them seen just once; the ten biggest clones take up roughly 0.74%.

This receptor was identified in a man aged 18-30 years in good health. The sequenced material came from central memory CD4+ T cells from blood. The chain employs TRBV30 and TRBJ1-6; D is undetermined. Here the CDR3 DNA reads TGTGCCTGGAGTGTACTTCCAACCGCGAGTAATTCACCCCTCCACTTT. It codes for CAWSVLPTASNSPLHF.